Included here is one TCR beta chain sequence, with context. One end of the junction is discordant with germline, which a read error may explain. Original data processing: Amplification of reference gene primers provided the estimated nucleated cell counts. Profiling relied on immunoSEQ multiplex PCR, and the TCRdb table lists in-frame clones only, not all of them. V and J calls and clone size follow that table, whereas D and trimming were derived from the DNA. The sample lists 250,000 or so clones, approximately 82% occurring once. The sample belongs to a study of blood T cell repertoires in COVID-19. As for the study in general: Some COVID-19 samples were acute and others convalescent; all came from the United States, Italy and Spain. Nucleic acid was either cDNA or gDNA, and it came from T cells, B-cell-depleted T cells, or PBMCs.

The length of the CDR3 is 14 residues. Germline-derived CDR1 and CDR2 are MDHEN and SYDVKM. The chain couples TRBV28 to TRBJ2-3; 12 nucleotides line up with TRBD2. The receptor was derived from a woman between 18 and 30 years old with acute or convalescent COVID-19. The material sequenced was peripheral blood. CDR3 region: CASSKRLAGAPRHF. CDR3 sequence (DNA): TGTGCCAGCAGCAAACGACTAGCGGGAGCCCCGCGTCATTTT.